This record looks at one TCR beta chain sequence and its context. Its antigen is not identified. The record originates from a study of CXCR3-negative and CXCR3-positive naive CD8 T cells. General study results and limits: Naive cells with CXCR3 showed TRB CDR3s that were more hydrophobic than those in CXCR3-negative naive cells. Memory CD8+ cells showed much lower diversity, while both naive subsets were comparably high. Naive subsets had comparable surface CD5, so TRB CDR3 properties gauged TCR strength.

The authors made the TRB cDNA libraries by 5' RACE using UMI labels. TCRdb derives one entry per CDR3 protein from the 5' RACE reads, leaving out DNA. This sample's table has some 150,000 distinct CDR3 sequences. By phenotype, naive CD8+ T cells were CD45RO-CCR7+CD27+CD95-. The V gene's germline CDR1 is SQVTM and CDR2 ANQGSEA. The CDR3 contains 19 residues. The source is a human donor in good health. Some clones in this sample may be carry-over from other donors' samples. Material for sequencing was naive CXCR3+ CD8+ T cells from blood. Subset noted: CD45RO-CCR7+CD27+CD95- naive CD8+ T cells expressing CXCR3 (TNR3+). The chain employs TRBV29-1 and TRBJ2-3; no DNA is available, so the TRBD2 call from TCRdb remains unchecked. CDR3 sequence reads: CSVEGLLGTSGESTDTQYF.